This TCR beta chain is from a study of Graves' ophthalmopathy and Graves' hyperthyroidism. The study recruited hyperthyroidism patients aged 18 to 65 who were newly diagnosed, under 2 months' duration. Excluded: other autoimmune disease, uncontrolled infection, pregnancy or lactation. Amplification of the TCR beta CDR3 regions used RNA transcripts (as template). HTBI-primed RT-PCR formed the first round, and a multiplex PCR formed the second. TCRdb redid the calling of the multiplex PCR reads with MiXCR, one entry per CDR3 protein. Counted here are some 1.1 million distinct CDR3 sequences, about two fifths occurring once; the ten biggest clones make up over 8.5%. This CDR3 has 14 amino acids. From germline, CDR1 is SGHTA and CDR2 FQGNSA. V lost 4 bases and J lost 5; bases outside the gene matches: 7. This clonotype was counted ten times or more. Its antigen remains unidentified. General study points: Blood also contained most of the expanded thyroid clonotypes above 0.001 frequency. Ophthalmopathy cases were distinguished from stable hyperthyroidism by a 13-signature model, reaching over 85% sensitivity and roughly 80% specificity.

This TCR was sampled from an adult man with Graves' hyperthyroidism. The chain joins TRBV7-2 to TRBJ1-1, with 7 bases identical to TRBD1. Sequenced: peripheral blood or thyroid tissue (not recorded which). CDR3 sequence reads: CASSYHRGGTEAFF. The CDR3 DNA is TGTGCCAGCAGCTATCACAGGGGAGGGACTGAAGCTTTCTTT.